This T cell receptor beta chain derives from a study of T-cell reconstitution after alpha-beta-depleted transplantation in children. Study results and caveats: The origin of alpha-beta T cells about two months after transplant was reportedly several hundred expanded graft clones. Some patients' high day-60 TCRbeta diversity was attributed to recipient cells surviving conditioning.

The sample holds many counts of this clonotype. What it binds is unknown. Germline V gene lookup returns CDR1 SGHTA and CDR2 FQGNSA. The CDR3 is 16 residues long. Trimming stripped 1 base from V and 0 bases from J, with 9 bases between. Construction of the TCRbeta library involved unique molecular identifiers. One entry per CDR3 protein results from TCRdb running MiXCR on the PCR reads. The data contain hundreds of thousands of distinct CDR3 sequences, about 9.4% of them singletons. This TCR was sampled from a boy under two years old with acute myeloid leukemia, due to receive a stem cell transplant. This sequence joins TRBV7-2 and TRBJ2-2; D call uncertain. This specimen was PBMCs, taken before TCRalphabeta/CD19-depleted stem cell transplant. CDR3 bases: TGTGCCAGCAGCTTAGGCTACGGAACGAACACCGGGGAGCTGTTTTTT. It translates to CASSLGYGTNTGELFF.